A single sample is the source of the 5 T cell receptor beta chains below, sequenced in a study of siplizumab effects on memory and regulatory T cells. The method was immunoSEQ multiplex PCR; TCRdb's version includes in-frame clones alone and lacks a portion of them. The sample carries tens of thousands of clones, 91% recorded once. Sequenced: CD8+ T cells sorted from blood. The origin of the receptors is a human donor in good health.

The chain is built from TRBV6-6 and TRBJ1-1; D is unclear. V dropped 2 bases and J dropped 7 bases, with 11 bases sitting between them. The CDR3 is made up of 13 amino acids. The germline V gene encodes CDR1 MNHNY and CDR2 SVGAGI (reference sequence). The CDR3: CASSYGFGFEAFF. The DNA for the CDR3 is TGTGCCAGCAGTTACGGTTTCGGGTTTGAAGCTTTCTTT.

The chain joins TRBV27 to TRBJ2-3, with a tentative D call TRBD1 (5 bases). Deletions cut 3 bases from V and 2 bases from J, with 12 bases between. The CDR3 consists of 15 residues. The V gene's germline CDR1 is MNHEY and CDR2 SMNVEV (reference sequence). CDR3: CASSFGAGITDTQYF. In DNA form, the CDR3 reads TGTGCCAGCAGTTTTGGGGCAGGTATCACAGATACGCAGTATTTT.

The rearrangement uses TRBV27 and TRBJ2-7; TRBD2 agrees at 10 bases. This CDR3 has 15 residues. Germline CDR1 and CDR2: MNHEY and SMNVEV (reference sequence). J gave up 2 bases and V 8 bases, and 9 bases lay outside the gene matches. CDR3 DNA: TGTGCCAGCGGAATAGCGGGAGGATTCACCTACGAGCAGTACTTC. It specifies CASGIAGGFTYEQYF.

The chain employs TRBV4-2 and TRBJ2-3, with TRBD2 matching over 12 bases. The CDR3 spans 15 residues. Germline CDR1 is LGHNA and CDR2 is YNFKEQ. Trimming cost V 4 bases and J 2 bases; bases outside gene matches: 1. The CDR3 bases are TGTGCCAGCAGCCCTAGCGGGGGGGCCACAGATACGCAGTATTTT. The encoded protein is CASSPSGGATDTQYF.

This chain connects TRBV2 to TRBJ1-2; 7 bases agree with TRBD1. The V gene's germline CDR1 is SNHLY and CDR2 FYNNEI. There are 17 residues in the CDR3. The ends lost 4 bases at V and 3 bases at J; junction bases unmatched: 14. As DNA, the CDR3 is TGTGCCAGCAGTGTGAGGGGGGACAGCCCTAGCGACTATGGCTACACCTTC. It yields the protein CASSVRGDSPSDYGYTF. The entire variable domain, with the rest obtained from reference TRBV2 and TRBJ1-2, is as follows: EPEVTQTPSHQVTQMGQEVILRCVPISNHLYFYWYRQILGQKVEFLVSFYNNEISEKSEIFDDQFSVERPDGSNFTLKIRSTKLEDSAMYFCASSVRGDSPSDYGYTFGSGTRLTVV.